This TCR beta chain appears in the sequencing data of a study of blood T cells in healthy people across ages. Overall study results and limits: Unknown donor CMV status possibly confounded expanded clonotype changes. Calculation of diversity from one million T cells yielded estimates considered to be underestimates.

Donors each provided ten milliliters of peripheral blood. The use of a sample-barcoded 5' primer and a J-beta primer mix characterized a second PCR of about 7 to 12 cycles. Template switching added a 12-random-nucleotide identifier to every cDNA molecule. TCRdb recomputed calls from the 5' RACE reads with MiXCR, one row per CDR3 protein. The repertoire holds about 680,000 distinct CDR3 sequences, with around 45% as singletons. CDR3 length: 18 residues. Points on this clonotype: What it recognizes is unknown. One end of the junction is discordant with germline, which a read error may explain.

This receptor was obtained from a woman in her fifties or sixties in good health. The chain links TRBV12-3 or TRBV12-4 to TRBJ2-3; D might be TRBD2 (5 bases). What was sequenced was blood. The CDR3 DNA reads TGTGCCAGCAGTCCCGGGATGGGCACCTTATCTAGCACAGATGCGCAGTATTTT. This codes for CASSPGMGTLSSTDAQYF.